This entry lists 4 T cell receptor beta chains sequenced from one sample in a study of blood T cell repertoires in COVID-19. Sequencing was performed with immunoSEQ multiplex PCR; in TCRdb, only in-frame clones are kept and a portion is missing. The data show approximately 350,000 clones, 83% seen once. Sequencing was done on a sample of PBMCs or T cells enriched from blood (not recorded which). The receptors stem from a woman in her forties or fifties who had recovered from COVID-19.

The genes are TRBV29-1 and TRBJ1-1; no reliable D call. CDR1 and CDR2 (germline): SQVTM, ANQGSEA. This CDR3 has 12 residues. Trimming left V 6 bases short and J 3 bases short, with 11 bases between. The CDR3 DNA is TGCAGCGTCGTGGACGGGGACACTGAAGCTTTCTTT. The encoded protein is CSVVDGDTEAFF.

This chain links TRBV7-2 with TRBJ2-5, with 10 bases that match TRBD1. V lost 5 bases, J lost 5 bases, and 5 bases stayed unmatched. Looked up from germline, CDR1 is SGHTA and CDR2 is FQGNSA. The CDR3 extends over 14 amino acids. CDR3 amino acids: CASSLTGGFETQYF. CDR3 coding DNA: TGTGCCAGCAGCCTGACAGGGGGCTTTGAGACCCAGTACTTC.

The chain employs TRBV6-2 or TRBV6-3 and TRBJ1-6, with 7 nucleotides matching TRBD1. This CDR3 comprises 14 residues. Germline V lookup: CDR1 MNHEY, CDR2 SVGEGT. Trimming removed 6 bases from V and 3 bases from J; junction bases left unmatched: 2. The CDR3 loop reads CASSRTGYNSPLHF. In DNA, the CDR3 is TGTGCCAGCAGCAGGACAGGCTATAATTCACCCCTCCACTTT.

The gene calls are TRBV7-9 and TRBJ2-1, with 13 bases matching TRBD2. Germline assignment: CDR1 SEHNR and CDR2 FQNEAQ (reference sequence). This CDR3 comprises 18 residues. V lost 4 bases to trimming and J lost 8 bases; unmatched junction nucleotides: 14. CDR3 bases: TGTGCCAGCAGCTCGAATGGACTAGCGGGAGAAAGATCGGATGAGCAGTTCTTC. It encodes CASSSNGLAGERSDEQFF.